Listed below are T cell receptor beta chains from one sample, sequenced in a study of TIL therapy for anti-PD-1-resistant metastatic lung cancer. Only in-frame clones appear in the TCRdb table, and some are missing; sequencing was by immunoSEQ multiplex PCR. The sample records approximately 95,000 clones, just over 65% being singletons. This specimen was tumor tissue, taken at baseline. Receptor source: a person aged 25-85 years with non-small cell lung cancer. CDR3s include the opening cysteine and the closing phenylalanine or tryptophan. The order of the fields is J gene, clone size, D gene, V gene, CDR3 protein, CDR3 DNA. The D gene is left open where the match is weak. Rows may omit the clone size; those that give it use once, few, many or a size class.

J: TRBJ2-7
size: -
D: -
V: TRBV5-1
CDR3: CASSLSSNEQYF
DNA: TGCGCCAGCAGCTTGTCCAGTAACGAGCAGTACTTC

J: TRBJ1-4
size: -
D: TRBD1
V: TRBV15
CDR3: CATSSGGTGVEKLFF
DNA: TGTGCCACCAGCAGCGGCGGGACAGGGGTTGAAAAACTGTTTTTT

J: TRBJ2-3
size: once
D: -
V: TRBV29-1
CDR3: CSVVSTMKGGDTQYF
DNA: TGCAGCGTTGTATCCACAATGAAGGGGGGGGATACGCAGTATTTT

J: TRBJ2-1
size: -
D: -
V: TRBV11-3
CDR3: CASSPGGLTSSYNEQFF
DNA: TGTGCCAGCAGCCCCGGTGGGCTCACCAGCTCCTACAATGAGCAGTTCTTC

J: TRBJ2-7
size: once
D: TRBD1
V: TRBV10-1
CDR3: CASSVGTASGEQYF
DNA: TGCGCCAGCAGTGTCGGGACAGCGTCTGGGGAGCAGTACTTC

J: TRBJ1-1
size: -
D: -
V: TRBV18
CDR3: CASSSTEFAEAFF
DNA: TGTGCCAGCTCATCCACGGAATTCGCTGAAGCTTTCTTT

J: TRBJ2-7
size: -
D: -
V: TRBV7-3
CDR3: CASSADRDTLTF
DNA: TGTGCCAGCAGCGCCGACCGGGACACCCTAACTTTC

J: TRBJ1-2
size: -
D: -
V: TRBV4-3
CDR3: CASSQEWRTSYGYTF
DNA: TGCGCCAGCAGCCAAGAATGGAGGACATCCTATGGCTACACCTTC

J: TRBJ2-1
size: -
D: -
V: TRBV24-1
CDR3: CATSDRTDLKNEQFF
DNA: TGTGCCACCAGTGATAGGACAGACCTTAAGAATGAGCAGTTCTTC

J: TRBJ2-5
size: many
D: -
V: TRBV2
CDR3: CASLTGVEETQYF
DNA: TGTGCCAGCTTAACGGGGGTGGAAGAGACCCAGTACTTC

J: TRBJ2-3
size: -
D: -
V: TRBV7-7
CDR3: CASSLGTGSSSDTQYF
DNA: TGTGCTAGCAGCTTGGGAACAGGGAGTAGTTCAGATACGCAGTATTTT

J: TRBJ2-2
size: -
D: TRBD2
V: TRBV9
CDR3: CASSAASGGSPLRGELFF
DNA: TGTGCCAGCAGCGCCGCTAGCGGGGGGTCCCCCCTCAGGGGGGAGCTGTTTTTT

J: TRBJ2-4
size: -
D: -
V: TRBV30
CDR3: CAWSVQGTIQYF
DNA: TGTGCCTGGAGTGTACAAGGGACCATTCAGTACTTC

J: TRBJ2-3
size: -
D: -
V: TRBV6-4
CDR3: CASSYFYGSTTDTQYF
DNA: TGTGCCAGCAGTTATTTCTACGGGAGTACCACAGATACGCAGTATTTT

J: TRBJ2-3
size: few
D: -
V: TRBV13
CDR3: CASSAAASTDTQYF
DNA: TGTGCCAGCAGCGCGGCGGCTAGCACAGATACGCAGTATTTT

J: TRBJ2-1
size: once
D: -
V: TRBV15
CDR3: CATSRDRTVSSYNEQFF
DNA: TGTGCCACCAGCAGAGATCGGACAGTTAGCTCCTACAATGAGCAGTTCTTC

J: TRBJ1-5
size: -
D: -
V: TRBV9
CDR3: CASSMWGNQPQHF
DNA: TGTGCCAGCAGTATGTGGGGCAATCAGCCCCAGCATTTT

J: TRBJ1-1
size: -
D: -
V: TRBV3-1/TRBV3-2
CDR3: CASSQARGIINTEAFF
DNA: TGTGCCAGCAGCCAAGCCAGGGGCATCATCAACACTGAAGCTTTCTTT

J: TRBJ2-5
size: -
D: TRBD2
V: TRBV4-1
CDR3: CASSPLAGEVTQYF
DNA: TGCGCCAGCAGCCCCTTAGCGGGAGAAGTGACCCAGTACTTC

J: TRBJ2-1
size: once
D: TRBD2
V: TRBV3-1/TRBV3-2
CDR3: CASSQFGLARYSYNEQFF
DNA: TGTGCCAGCAGCCAATTTGGACTAGCGCGTTATTCCTACAATGAGCAGTTCTTC

J: TRBJ2-7
size: many
D: -
V: TRBV7-2
CDR3: CASSPGAVQYF
DNA: TGTGCCAGCAGCCCGGGGGCGGTGCAGTACTTC

J: TRBJ2-7
size: few
D: -
V: TRBV5-6
CDR3: CASTGPREQDIHEQYF
DNA: TGTGCCAGCACCGGGCCCAGGGAGCAGGATATACACGAGCAGTACTTC

J: TRBJ2-5
size: -
D: -
V: TRBV4-2
CDR3: CASSQAATGRQETQYF
DNA: TGTGCCAGCAGCCAAGCAGCCACGGGACGGCAAGAGACCCAGTACTTC

J: TRBJ2-4
size: -
D: -
V: TRBV6-2/TRBV6-3
CDR3: CASSYARVIQYF
DNA: TGTGCCAGCAGTTACGCCAGAGTAATTCAGTACTTC

J: TRBJ2-2
size: few
D: -
V: TRBV9
CDR3: CASSVGVPGNTGELFF
DNA: TGTGCCAGCAGCGTAGGGGTTCCGGGGAACACCGGGGAGCTGTTTTTT

J: TRBJ1-2
size: -
D: -
V: TRBV19
CDR3: CASRPGSLAGYTF
DNA: TGTGCCAGTAGGCCAGGGAGTCTGGCTGGCTACACCTTC

J: TRBJ2-7
size: -
D: TRBD1
V: TRBV29-1
CDR3: CSVELDRGREQYF
DNA: TGCAGCGTTGAGTTGGACAGGGGGCGAGAGCAGTACTTC

J: TRBJ1-6
size: few
D: -
V: TRBV6-5
CDR3: CASSTTGNSPLHF
DNA: TGTGCCAGCAGTACCACAGGGAATTCACCCCTCCACTTT

J: TRBJ1-1
size: few
D: -
V: TRBV19
CDR3: CASSGRGGLNTEAFF
DNA: TGTGCCAGTAGTGGGCGAGGGGGGCTGAACACTGAAGCTTTCTTT

J: TRBJ2-7
size: -
D: -
V: TRBV6-5
CDR3: CASTRTVSSYEQYF
DNA: TGTGCCAGCACCAGAACAGTAAGCTCCTACGAGCAGTACTTC

J: TRBJ1-1
size: -
D: -
V: TRBV7-2
CDR3: CASTLGGPNTEAFF
DNA: TGTGCCAGCACCCTGGGGGGACCTAACACTGAAGCTTTCTTT

J: TRBJ1-5
size: -
D: TRBD1
V: TRBV4-1
CDR3: CASSPGGVLRDQPQHF
DNA: TGCGCCAGCAGCCCAGGGGGGGTACTCCGGGATCAGCCCCAGCATTTT

J: TRBJ1-1
size: -
D: -
V: TRBV2
CDR3: CASSGTAEAFF
DNA: TGTGCCAGCAGTGGGACAGCAGAAGCTTTCTTT

J: TRBJ1-4
size: -
D: -
V: TRBV6-6
CDR3: CASSYPWTATNEKLFF
DNA: TGTGCCAGCAGTTACCCATGGACTGCAACTAATGAAAAACTGTTTTTT

J: TRBJ2-1
size: -
D: TRBD1
V: TRBV19
CDR3: CASSGGQGDEQFF
DNA: TGTGCCAGTAGCGGGGGACAGGGGGATGAGCAGTTCTTC

J: TRBJ2-7
size: few
D: TRBD1
V: TRBV24-1
CDR3: CATAQGARYEQYF
DNA: TGTGCCACCGCACAGGGGGCGCGTTACGAGCAGTACTTC

J: TRBJ2-1
size: -
D: TRBD2
V: TRBV28
CDR3: CASSALAGGGYNEQFF
DNA: TGTGCCAGCAGTGCATTAGCGGGAGGGGGCTACAATGAGCAGTTCTTC

J: TRBJ2-1
size: -
D: TRBD2
V: TRBV2
CDR3: CASTRAGGSYNEQFF
DNA: TGTGCCAGCACTAGAGCGGGAGGGTCCTACAATGAGCAGTTCTTC

J: TRBJ2-5
size: once
D: TRBD2
V: TRBV28
CDR3: CASRPGLAGATQYF
DNA: TGTGCCAGCAGACCTGGACTAGCGGGAGCGACCCAGTACTTC

J: TRBJ2-5
size: -
D: -
V: TRBV6-1
CDR3: CASSEGGETQYF
DNA: TGTGCCAGCAGTGAAGGTGGGGAGACCCAGTACTTC

J: TRBJ2-3
size: -
D: -
V: TRBV7-9
CDR3: CASSPPTSKDTQYF
DNA: TGTGCCAGCAGCCCCCCGACTAGTAAAGATACGCAGTATTTT